This T cell receptor beta chain came from a study of blood T cell repertoires in COVID-19. For the study at large: T cells, B-cell-depleted T cells, or PBMCs supplied cDNA or gDNA.

The germline gives CDR1 MDHEN, CDR2 SYDVKM. With V trimmed by 3 bases and J by 10 bases, 9 bases remained unmatched. The CDR3 loop spans 15 amino acids. Those enrolled in Seattle joined during active infection and were followed longitudinally afterward. Original analysis: Counts of nucleated cells, estimated from reference gene primer amplification, were obtained. Profiled with immunoSEQ multiplex PCR; TCRdb holds only in-frame clones, not every one. D and trimming come from the DNA, and the V and J calls and clone size come from that table. The sample lists around 140,000 clones; around 91% were seen once.

The sequencing input was peripheral blood. The TCR originated in a man in his late teens or twenties with COVID-19, enrolled during active disease. The V and J genes are TRBV28 and TRBJ1-6; TRBD1 aligns across 7 bases. DNA for the CDR3: TGTGCCAGCAGTTTTTCCGACAGGGTGGGGTCACCCCTCCACTTT. It is translated as CASSFSDRVGSPLHF.